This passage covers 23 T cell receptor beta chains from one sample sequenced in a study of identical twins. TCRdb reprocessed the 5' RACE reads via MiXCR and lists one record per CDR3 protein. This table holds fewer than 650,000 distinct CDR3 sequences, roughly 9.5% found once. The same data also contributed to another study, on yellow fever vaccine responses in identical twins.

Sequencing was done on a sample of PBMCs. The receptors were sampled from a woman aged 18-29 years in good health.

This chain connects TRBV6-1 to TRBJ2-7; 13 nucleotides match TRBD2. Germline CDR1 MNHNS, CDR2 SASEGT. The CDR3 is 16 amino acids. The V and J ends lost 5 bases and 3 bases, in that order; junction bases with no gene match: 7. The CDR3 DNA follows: TGTGCCAGCAGTCCTCAGGGGACTAGCGGGGTCTACGAGCAGTACTTC. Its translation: CASSPQGTSGVYEQYF.

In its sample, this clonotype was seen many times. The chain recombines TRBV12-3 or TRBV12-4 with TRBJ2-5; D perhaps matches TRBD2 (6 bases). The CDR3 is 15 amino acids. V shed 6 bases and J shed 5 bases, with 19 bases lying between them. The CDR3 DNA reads TGTGCCAGCAGGGAGGCAGCGGTGGGGAGGGAGACCCAGTACTTC. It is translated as CASREAAVGRETQYF.

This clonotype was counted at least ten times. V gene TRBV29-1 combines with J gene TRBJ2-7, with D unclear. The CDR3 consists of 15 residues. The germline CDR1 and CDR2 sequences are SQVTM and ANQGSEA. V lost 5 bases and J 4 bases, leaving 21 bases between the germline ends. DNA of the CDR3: TGCAGCGTTTTGGGCTCTGGGGTCGCGGCTTACGAGCAGTACTTC. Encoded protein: CSVLGSGVAAYEQYF.

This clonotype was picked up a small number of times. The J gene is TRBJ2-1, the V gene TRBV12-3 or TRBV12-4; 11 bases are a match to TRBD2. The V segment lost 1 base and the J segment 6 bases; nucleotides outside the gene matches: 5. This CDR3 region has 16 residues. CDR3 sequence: CASSLEVSGRVNEQFF. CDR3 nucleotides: TGTGCCAGCAGTTTAGAGGTTAGCGGGAGGGTCAATGAGCAGTTCTTC.

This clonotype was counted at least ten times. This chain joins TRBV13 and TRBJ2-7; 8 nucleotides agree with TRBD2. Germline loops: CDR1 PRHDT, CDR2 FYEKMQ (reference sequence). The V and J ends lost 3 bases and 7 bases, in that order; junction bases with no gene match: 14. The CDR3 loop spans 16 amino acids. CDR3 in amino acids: CASSFRGLASMGEQYF. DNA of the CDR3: TGTGCCAGCAGCTTCAGAGGACTAGCCTCAATGGGGGAGCAGTACTTC.

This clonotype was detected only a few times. The CDR3 nucleotides are TGTGCCAACCTGTGTTCCGGGACCCCCGCGCCCTACGAGCAGTACTTC. This encodes CANLCSGTPAPYEQYF. The chain combines TRBV6-1 with TRBJ2-7; D assignment may be TRBD1 or TRBD2 (5 bases each). The CDR3 has 16 amino acids. Trimming took off 10 bases at V and 2 bases at J, with 24 bases between the two ends. Per germline, CDR1 MNHNS and CDR2 SASEGT.

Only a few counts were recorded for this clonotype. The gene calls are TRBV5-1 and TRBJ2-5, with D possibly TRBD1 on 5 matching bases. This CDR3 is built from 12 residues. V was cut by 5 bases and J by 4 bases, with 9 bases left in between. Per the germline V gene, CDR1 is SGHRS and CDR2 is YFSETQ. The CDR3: CASSSQGETQYF. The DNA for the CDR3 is TGCGCCAGCAGTTCCCAGGGAGAGACCCAGTACTTC.

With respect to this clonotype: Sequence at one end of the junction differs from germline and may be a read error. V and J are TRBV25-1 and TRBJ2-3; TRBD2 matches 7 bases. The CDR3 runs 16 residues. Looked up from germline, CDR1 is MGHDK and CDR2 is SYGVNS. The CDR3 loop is CASSEYGLADQDTQYF. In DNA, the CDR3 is TGTGCCAGCAGCGAATATGGGCTAGCGGACCAAGATACGCAGTATTTT.

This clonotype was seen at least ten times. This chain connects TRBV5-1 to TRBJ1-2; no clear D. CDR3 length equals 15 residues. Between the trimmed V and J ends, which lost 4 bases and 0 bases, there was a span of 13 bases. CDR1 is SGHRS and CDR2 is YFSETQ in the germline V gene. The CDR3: CASSPSDGANYGYTF. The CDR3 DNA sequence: TGCGCCAGCAGCCCATCGGACGGGGCTAACTATGGCTACACCTTC.

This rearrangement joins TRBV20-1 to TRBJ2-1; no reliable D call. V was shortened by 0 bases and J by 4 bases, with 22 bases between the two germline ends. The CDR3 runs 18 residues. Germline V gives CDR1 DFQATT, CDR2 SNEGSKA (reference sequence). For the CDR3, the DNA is TGCAGTGCTAGAGATTCCAACTCAGCGTGGCCTCCTTACAATGAGCAGTTCTTC. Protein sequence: CSARDSNSAWPPYNEQFF.

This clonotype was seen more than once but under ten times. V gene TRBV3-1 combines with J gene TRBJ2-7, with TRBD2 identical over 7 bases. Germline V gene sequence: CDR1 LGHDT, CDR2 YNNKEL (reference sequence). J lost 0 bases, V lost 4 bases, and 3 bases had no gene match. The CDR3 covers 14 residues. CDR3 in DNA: TGTGCCAGCAGCCTAACTAGCGTCTCCTACGAGCAGTACTTC. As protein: CASSLTSVSYEQYF.

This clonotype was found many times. DNA for the CDR3: TGCAGTGCTAGAGACCTCCAGGGACAGCCGAATCCCTACACCTTC. It encodes CSARDLQGQPNPYTF. J is TRBJ1-2 and V is TRBV20-1; 7 bases map to TRBD1. The CDR3 has 15 amino acids. Germline loops: CDR1 DFQATT, CDR2 SNEGSKA (reference sequence). V lost 0 bases and J lost 10; bases outside the gene matches: 14.

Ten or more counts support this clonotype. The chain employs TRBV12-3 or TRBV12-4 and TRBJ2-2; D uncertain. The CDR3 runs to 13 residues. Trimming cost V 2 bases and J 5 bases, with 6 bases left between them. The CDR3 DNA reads TGTGCCAGCAGTTTATGGAGTACCGGGGAGCTGTTTTTT. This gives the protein CASSLWSTGELFF.

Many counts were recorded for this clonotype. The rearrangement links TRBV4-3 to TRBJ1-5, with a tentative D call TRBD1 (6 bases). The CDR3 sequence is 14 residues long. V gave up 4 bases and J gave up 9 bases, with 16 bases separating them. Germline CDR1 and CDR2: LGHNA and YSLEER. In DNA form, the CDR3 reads TGCGCCAGCAGCCCTCGACAGGTCTTATGGCCCCAGCATTTT. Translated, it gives CASSPRQVLWPQHF.

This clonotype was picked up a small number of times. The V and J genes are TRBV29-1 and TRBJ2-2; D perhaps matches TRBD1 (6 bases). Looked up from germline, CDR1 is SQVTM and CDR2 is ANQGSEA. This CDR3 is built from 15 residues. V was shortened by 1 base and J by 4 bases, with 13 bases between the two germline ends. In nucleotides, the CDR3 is TGCAGCGTTGAAGGCTGGGGGCCGGGCACCGGGGAGCTGTTTTTT. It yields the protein CSVEGWGPGTGELFF.

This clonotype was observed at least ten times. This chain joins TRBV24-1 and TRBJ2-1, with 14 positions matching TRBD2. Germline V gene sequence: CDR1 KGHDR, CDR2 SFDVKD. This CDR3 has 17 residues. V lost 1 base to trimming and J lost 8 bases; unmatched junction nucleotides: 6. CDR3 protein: CATSDFPTSGRADEQFF. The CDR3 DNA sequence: TGTGCCACCAGTGATTTCCCGACTAGCGGGAGGGCCGATGAGCAGTTCTTC.

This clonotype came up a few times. CDR3 nucleotide sequence: TGTGCCTGGAGTGTATCTGCTAGCGGGAGTTTAACAGATACGCAGTATTTT. Protein product: CAWSVSASGSLTDTQYF. V and J are TRBV30 and TRBJ2-3; the match to TRBD2 covers 10 bases. With V trimmed by 0 bases and J by 3 bases, 9 bases remained unmatched. The CDR3 totals 17 residues. CDR1 is GTSNPN and CDR2 is SVGIG in the germline V gene (reference sequence).

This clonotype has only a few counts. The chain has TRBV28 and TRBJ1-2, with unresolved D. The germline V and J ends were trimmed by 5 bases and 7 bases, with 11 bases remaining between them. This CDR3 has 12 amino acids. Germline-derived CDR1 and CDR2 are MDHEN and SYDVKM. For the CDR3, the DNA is TGTGCCAGCAGTCCCGATAGGGTTGGCTACACCTTC. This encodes CASSPDRVGYTF.

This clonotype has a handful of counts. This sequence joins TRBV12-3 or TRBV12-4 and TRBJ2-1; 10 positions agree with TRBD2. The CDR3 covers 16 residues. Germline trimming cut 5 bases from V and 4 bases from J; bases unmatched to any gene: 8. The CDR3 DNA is TGTGCCAGCAGTCCGAGGGGACTAGCGATATACAATGAGCAGTTCTTC. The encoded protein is CASSPRGLAIYNEQFF.

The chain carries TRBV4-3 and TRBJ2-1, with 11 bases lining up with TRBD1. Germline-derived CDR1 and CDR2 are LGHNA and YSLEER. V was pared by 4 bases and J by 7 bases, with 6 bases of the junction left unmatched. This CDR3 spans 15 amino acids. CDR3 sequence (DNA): TGCGCCAGCAGCCCCGGACAGGGGGCATGGAATGAGCAGTTCTTC. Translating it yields CASSPGQGAWNEQFF.

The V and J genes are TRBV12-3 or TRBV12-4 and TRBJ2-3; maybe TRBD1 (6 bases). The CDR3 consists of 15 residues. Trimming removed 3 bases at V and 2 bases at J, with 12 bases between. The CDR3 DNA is TGTGCCAGCAGTTTTTTTAGGACAGACACAGATACGCAGTATTTT. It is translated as CASSFFRTDTDTQYF.

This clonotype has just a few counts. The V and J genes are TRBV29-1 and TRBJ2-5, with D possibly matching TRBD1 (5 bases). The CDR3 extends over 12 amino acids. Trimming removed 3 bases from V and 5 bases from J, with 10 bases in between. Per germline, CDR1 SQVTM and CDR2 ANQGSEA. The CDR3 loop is CSVDQGTETQYF. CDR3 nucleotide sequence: TGCAGCGTTGACCAGGGTACGGAGACCCAGTACTTC.

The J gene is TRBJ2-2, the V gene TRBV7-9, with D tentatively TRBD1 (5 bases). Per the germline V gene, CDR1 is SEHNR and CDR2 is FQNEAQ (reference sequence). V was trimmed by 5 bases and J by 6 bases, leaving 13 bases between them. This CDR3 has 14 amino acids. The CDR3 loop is CASSRGTSAGELFF. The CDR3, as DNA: TGTGCCAGCAGCAGGGGAACGAGTGCCGGGGAGCTGTTTTTT.